This T cell receptor beta chain was identified in a study of T cell responses to AZD1222 COVID-19 vaccine (dated by TCRdb to the early 2020s). In terms of the full investigation: AZD1222 recipients with second doses at about 4 weeks or about 12 weeks were pooled, because spike-specific TCR depth and breadth did not differ between schedules. Trial participants were enrolled by age into 18-55, 56-69 and 70-plus year subgroups, with roughly 160, 29 and 62 TCR-sequenced participants respectively. TCR sequencing was performed for about 250 trial participants, of whom about 200 were given two doses of AZD1222 and roughly 25 were given two doses of MenACWY control vaccine. The paper as a whole reports these results and caveats: The whole spike protein was spanned by vaccine-associated CD4 TCRs, and dominant responses were seen in regions 160-218 and 743-854. Epitopes outside the regions mutated in the B.1.351 and B.1.1.7 variants were reportedly recognized by nearly half of the unique spike-specific TCRs. Conclusions about previously exposed vaccinees are limited, since just six AZD1222 recipients were seropositive for SARS-CoV-2 at baseline. Because no day 14 peak-response samples were available, the repertoires could be characterized only after the peak T cell response. After two AZD1222 doses, spike-specific TCR breadth and depth were significantly higher than at day 0 and than in MenACWY recipients. Participants were mostly white British and included more females than males, and it was suggested by the authors that clonal diversity may have been underestimated. The 56-69-year group was small, and its depth increase did not reach significance, likely because of low power.

Worth noting for this clone: What antigen it recognizes has not been identified. Base qualities are not provided; no much larger clone lies one nucleotide away.

The time point label for this specimen denotes: baseline before first vaccination. The vaccinee samples were drawn from two UK trials, COV001 and COV002, one of which was a single-blind randomized controlled phase 2/3 trial testing AZD1222 (ChAdOx1 nCoV-19) in healthy adults. Trial participant PBMC samples were collected at day 0 and day 28 after the second dose for TCRbeta chain sequencing. The CDR3 regions of human TCRbeta chains were subjected to immunosequencing. The paper's processing steps were these. Repertoire TCRs were matched against a reference library of SARS-CoV-2-specific TCRs generated with the MIRA antigen-specificity platform. Breadth was defined as the fraction of unique TCRs that were SARS-CoV-2-associated. Depth was defined as the fraction of total T cells that were SARS-CoV-2-associated. Using the MIRA data, each spike-specific TCR was assigned both to the spike region to which the TCR was reactive and to a CD4 or CD8 class. Log10-transformed breadth and depth values were compared by one-way ANOVA with Sidak's multiple comparisons tests. TCRdb re-hosts the immuneACCESS table, in-frame sequences only. Its copies lack some clones; in the studies checked, an unresolved V gene accounts for under half of them, and the cause for the rest is not known. V and J calls and clone size are copied from that table; D and trimming were computed from the DNA. Present in this sample are more than 95,000 clones, 80% to 90% of which were seen just once. The ten largest clonotypes hold around 8.7% of the sample.

The CDR3 runs 16 residues from the cysteine to the phenylalanine. The sequence is cut down to CDR3 DNA, 48 bases in frame from base 1. The CDR1 and CDR2 encoded by the germline V gene are MDHEN and SYDVKM. Deletion took 8 bases off V and 0 bases off J, with a span of 19 bases between the germline ends. Source: peripheral blood, taken on day 0 of AZD1222 vaccination. Rearrangement joined TRBV28 to TRBJ1-1; the D gene is possibly TRBD1, with 5 bases matching. This sequence was found in an adult in good health. The DNA reads as follows: TGTGCCAGCGCAACCCAACACCAGGGCATGAACACTGAAGCTTTCTTT. This yields the protein CASATQHQGMNTEAFF. The variable domain in full, with residues beyond the CDR3 obtained from the reference TRBV28 and TRBJ1-1 genes, is DVKVTQSSRYLVKRTGEKVFLECVQDMDHENMFWYRQDPGLGLRLIYFSYDVKMKEKGDIPEGYSVSREKKERFSLILESASTNQTSMYLCASATQHQGMNTEAFFGQGTRLTVV.